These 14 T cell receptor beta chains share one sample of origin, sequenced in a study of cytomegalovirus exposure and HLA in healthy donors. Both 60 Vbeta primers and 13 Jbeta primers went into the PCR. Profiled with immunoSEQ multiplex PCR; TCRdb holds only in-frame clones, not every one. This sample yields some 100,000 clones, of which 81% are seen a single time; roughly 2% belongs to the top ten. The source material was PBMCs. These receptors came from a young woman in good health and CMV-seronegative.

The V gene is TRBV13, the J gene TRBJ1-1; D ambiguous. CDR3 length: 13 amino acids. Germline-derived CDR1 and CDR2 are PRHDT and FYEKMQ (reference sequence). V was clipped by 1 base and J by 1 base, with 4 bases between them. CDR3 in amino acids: CASSLDKNTEAFF. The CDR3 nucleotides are TGTGCCAGCAGCTTAGACAAGAACACTGAAGCTTTCTTT.

As DNA, the CDR3 is TGTGCCAGCAGCCGGGTAGCGGGAGTTGTCAATGAGCAGTTCTTC. Translating gives CASSRVAGVVNEQFF. The chain carries TRBV11-1 and TRBJ2-1; TRBD2 agrees at 9 bases. The CDR3 has 15 amino acids. Trimming cost V 5 bases and J 6 bases; bases outside gene matches: 8. Germline V lookup: CDR1 SGHAT, CDR2 FQDESV (reference sequence).

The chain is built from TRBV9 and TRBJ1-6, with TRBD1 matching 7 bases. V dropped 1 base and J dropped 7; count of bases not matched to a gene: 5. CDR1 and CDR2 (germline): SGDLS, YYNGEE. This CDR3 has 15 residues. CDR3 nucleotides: TGTGCCAGCAGCGTACTCACAGGGGAAAATTCACCCCTCCACTTT. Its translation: CASSVLTGENSPLHF.

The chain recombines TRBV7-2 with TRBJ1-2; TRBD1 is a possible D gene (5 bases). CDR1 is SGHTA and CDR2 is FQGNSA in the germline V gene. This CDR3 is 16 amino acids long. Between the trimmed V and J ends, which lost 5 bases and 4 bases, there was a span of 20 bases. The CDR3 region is CASSQWGEGSSYGYTF. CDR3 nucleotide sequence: TGTGCCAGCAGCCAGTGGGGGGAGGGGAGCTCCTATGGCTACACCTTC.

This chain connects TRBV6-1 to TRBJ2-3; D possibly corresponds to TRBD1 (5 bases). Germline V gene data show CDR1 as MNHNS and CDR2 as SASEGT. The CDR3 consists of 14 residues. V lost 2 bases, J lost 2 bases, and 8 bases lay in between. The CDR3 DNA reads TGTGCCAGCAGTGAATCCAGGGCCACAGATACGCAGTATTTT. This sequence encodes CASSESRATDTQYF.

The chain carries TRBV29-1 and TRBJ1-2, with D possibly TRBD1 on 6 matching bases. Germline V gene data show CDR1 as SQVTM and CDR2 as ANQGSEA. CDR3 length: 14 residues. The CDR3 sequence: CVTPSTTGTYGYTF. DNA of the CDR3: TGCGTCACTCCCTCGACAACAGGGACCTATGGCTACACCTTC. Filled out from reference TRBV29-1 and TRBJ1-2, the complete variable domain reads SAVISQKPSRDICQRGTSLTIQCQVDSQVTMMFWYRQQPGQSLTLIATANQGSEATYESGFVIDKFPISRPNLTFSTLTVSNMSPEDSSIYLCVTPSTTGTYGYTFGSGTRLTVV.

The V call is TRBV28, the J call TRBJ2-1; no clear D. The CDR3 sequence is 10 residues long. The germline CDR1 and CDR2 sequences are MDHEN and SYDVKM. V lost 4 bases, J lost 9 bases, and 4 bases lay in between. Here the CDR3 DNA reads TGTGCCAGCAGTTCGGGTGAGCAGTTCTTC. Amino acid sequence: CASSSGEQFF. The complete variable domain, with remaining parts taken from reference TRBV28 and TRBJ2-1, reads DVKVTQSSRYLVKRTGEKVFLECVQDMDHENMFWYRQDPGLGLRLIYFSYDVKMKEKGDIPEGYSVSREKKERFSLILESASTNQTSMYLCASSSGEQFFGPGTRLTVL.

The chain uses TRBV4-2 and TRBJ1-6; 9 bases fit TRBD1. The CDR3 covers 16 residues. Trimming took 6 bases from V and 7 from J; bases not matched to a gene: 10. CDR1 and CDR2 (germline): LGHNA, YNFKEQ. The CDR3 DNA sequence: TGTGCCAGCAGTTTTGCAGCGGGACAGGGAAATTCACCCCTCCACTTT. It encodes CASSFAAGQGNSPLHF.

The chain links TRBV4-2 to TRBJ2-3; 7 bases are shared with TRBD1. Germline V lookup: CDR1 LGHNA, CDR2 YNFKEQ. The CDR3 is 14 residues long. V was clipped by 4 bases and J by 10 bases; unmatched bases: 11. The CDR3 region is CASSPTLRDSAQYF. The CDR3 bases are TGTGCCAGCAGCCCAACTCTCCGGGACAGCGCGCAGTATTTT.

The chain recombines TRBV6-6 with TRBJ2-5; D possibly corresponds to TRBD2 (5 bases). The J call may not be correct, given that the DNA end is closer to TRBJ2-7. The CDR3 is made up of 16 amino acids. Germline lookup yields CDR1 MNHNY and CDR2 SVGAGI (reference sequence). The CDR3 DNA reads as TGTGCCAGCAGTAGCCCTACGCGGGTGAGCTCCTACGAGCAGTACTTC. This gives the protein CASSSPTRVSSYEQYF.

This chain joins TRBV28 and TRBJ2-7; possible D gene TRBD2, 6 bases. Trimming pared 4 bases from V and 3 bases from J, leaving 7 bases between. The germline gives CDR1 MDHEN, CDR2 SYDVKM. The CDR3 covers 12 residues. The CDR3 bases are TGTGCCAGCAGTTCGGAGGGCTACGAGCAGTACTTC. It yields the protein CASSSEGYEQYF.

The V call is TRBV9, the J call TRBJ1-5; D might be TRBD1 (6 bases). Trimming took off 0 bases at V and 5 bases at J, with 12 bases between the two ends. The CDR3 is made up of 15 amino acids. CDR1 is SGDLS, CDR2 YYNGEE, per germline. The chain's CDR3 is CASSVGGQPYQPQHF. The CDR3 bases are TGTGCCAGCAGCGTAGGGGGACAACCTTATCAGCCCCAGCATTTT. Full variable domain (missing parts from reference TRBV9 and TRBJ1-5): DSGVTQTPKHLITATGQRVTLRCSPRSGDLSVYWYQQSLDQGLQFLIQYYNGEERAKGNILERFSAQQFPDLHSELNLSSLELGDSALYFCASSVGGQPYQPQHFGDGTRLSIL.

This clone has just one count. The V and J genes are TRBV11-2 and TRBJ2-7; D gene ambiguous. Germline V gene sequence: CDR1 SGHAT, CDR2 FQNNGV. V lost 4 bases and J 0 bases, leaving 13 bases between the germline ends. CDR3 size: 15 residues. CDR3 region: CASSSEAQSSYEQYF. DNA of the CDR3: TGTGCCAGCAGCTCCGAGGCCCAAAGCTCCTACGAGCAGTACTTC.

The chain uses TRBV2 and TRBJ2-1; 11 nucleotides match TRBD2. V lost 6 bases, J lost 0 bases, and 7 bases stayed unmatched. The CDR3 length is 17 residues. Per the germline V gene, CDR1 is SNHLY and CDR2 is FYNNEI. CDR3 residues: CASRSGLAGGSYNEQFF. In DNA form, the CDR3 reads TGTGCCAGCAGATCCGGACTAGCGGGCGGCTCCTACAATGAGCAGTTCTTC. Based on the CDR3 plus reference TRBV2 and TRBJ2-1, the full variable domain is EPEVTQTPSHQVTQMGQEVILRCVPISNHLYFYWYRQILGQKVEFLVSFYNNEISEKSEIFDDQFSVERPDGSNFTLKIRSTKLEDSAMYFCASRSGLAGGSYNEQFFGPGTRLTVL.